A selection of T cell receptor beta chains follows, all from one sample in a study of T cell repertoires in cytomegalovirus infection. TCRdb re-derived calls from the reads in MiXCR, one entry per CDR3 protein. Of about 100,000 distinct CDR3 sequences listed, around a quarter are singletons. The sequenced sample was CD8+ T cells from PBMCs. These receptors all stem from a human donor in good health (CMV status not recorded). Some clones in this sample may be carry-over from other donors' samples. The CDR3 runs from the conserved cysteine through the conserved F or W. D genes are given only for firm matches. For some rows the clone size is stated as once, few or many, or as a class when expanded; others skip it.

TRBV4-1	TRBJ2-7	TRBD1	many	CASSQETDRVRLEQYF	TGCGCCAGCAGCCAAGAAACGGACAGGGTTAGGCTCGAGCAGTACTTC
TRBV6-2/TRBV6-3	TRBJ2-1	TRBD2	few	CASSYSGLAGIYNEQFF	TGTGCCAGCAGTTACTCGGGACTAGCGGGTATATACAATGAGCAGTTCTTC
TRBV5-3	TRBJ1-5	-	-	CASSKTRENQPQHF	TGTGCCAGCAGCAAGACGCGGGAAAATCAGCCCCAGCATTTT
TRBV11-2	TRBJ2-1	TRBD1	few	CASSSRDSLLNYNEQFF	TGTGCCAGCAGCTCCCGGGACAGCCTACTTAATTACAATGAGCAGTTCTTC
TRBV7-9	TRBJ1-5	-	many	CASSYGWGKDQPQHF	TGTGCCAGCAGCTACGGCTGGGGGAAGGATCAGCCCCAGCATTTT
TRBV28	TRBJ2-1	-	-	CASSLGGAYNEQFF	TGTGCCAGCAGTTTAGGTGGGGCGTACAATGAGCAGTTCTTC
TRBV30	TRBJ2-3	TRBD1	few	CALGDSPGDTQYF	TGTGCACTGGGGGACAGTCCAGGAGATACGCAGTATTTT
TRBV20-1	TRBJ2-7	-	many	CSARDDYRDPTYEQYF	TGCAGTGCTAGAGACGACTACCGGGACCCTACCTACGAGCAGTACTTC
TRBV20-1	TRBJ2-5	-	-	CSADAGANNQETQYF	TGCAGTGCGGATGCGGGGGCGAATAACCAAGAGACCCAGTACTTC
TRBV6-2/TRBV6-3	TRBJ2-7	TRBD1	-	CASSPGQAPSYEQYF	TGTGCCAGCAGTCCAGGACAGGCCCCCTCCTACGAGCAGTACTTC
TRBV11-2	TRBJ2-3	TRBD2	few	CASSVTSGAPWLPDTQYF	TGTGCCAGCAGCGTAACAAGCGGGGCTCCATGGTTGCCAGATACGCAGTATTTT
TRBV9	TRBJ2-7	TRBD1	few	CASSAAAGTVLYEQYF	TGTGCCAGCAGCGCCGCGGCCGGGACAGTTCTCTACGAGCAGTACTTC
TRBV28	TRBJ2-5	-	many	CASSSTSKGQETQYF	TGTGCCAGCAGTTCCACCTCGAAGGGGCAAGAGACCCAGTACTTC
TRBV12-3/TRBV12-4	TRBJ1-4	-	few	CASSSSLGGTASNEKLFF	TGTGCCAGCAGTTCATCCTTGGGGGGGACGGCATCTAATGAAAAACTGTTTTTT
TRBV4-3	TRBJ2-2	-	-	CASSPRDSLNTGELFF	TGCGCCAGCAGCCCGCGGGACAGTCTGAACACCGGGGAGCTGTTTTTT
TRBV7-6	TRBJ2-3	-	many	CASRDPSSADTQYF	TGTGCCAGCAGAGACCCGTCCAGCGCAGATACGCAGTATTTT
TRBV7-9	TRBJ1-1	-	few	CASSLGGGNTEAFF	TGTGCCAGCAGCTTAGGGGGGGGGAACACTGAAGCTTTCTTT
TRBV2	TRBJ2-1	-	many	CASDPREQFF	TGTGCCAGCGACCCGCGGGAGCAGTTCTTC
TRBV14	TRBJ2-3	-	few	CASSQDPTDTQYF	TGTGCCAGCAGCCAAGATCCGACAGATACGCAGTATTTT
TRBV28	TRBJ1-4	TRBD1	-	CASSFEDRGNEKLFF	TGTGCCAGCAGTTTCGAGGACAGGGGGAATGAAAAACTGTTTTTT
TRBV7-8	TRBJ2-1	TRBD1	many	CASSSGQGSHNEQFF	TGTGCCAGCAGCTCAGGACAGGGGTCCCACAATGAGCAGTTCTTC
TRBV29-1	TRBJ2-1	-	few	CSVTTGAENEQFF	TGCAGCGTTACGACAGGCGCGGAGAATGAGCAGTTCTTC
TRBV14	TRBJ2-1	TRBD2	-	CASSLGLAGVPSYNEQFF	TGTGCCAGCAGCCTGGGACTAGCGGGAGTCCCATCCTACAATGAGCAGTTCTTC
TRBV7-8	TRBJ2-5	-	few	CASSLGGVWAETQYF	TGTGCCAGCAGCTTAGGTGGCGTTTGGGCAGAGACCCAGTACTTC
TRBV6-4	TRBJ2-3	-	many	CASSESDTDTQYF	TGTGCCAGCAGTGAAAGCGACACAGATACGCAGTATTTT
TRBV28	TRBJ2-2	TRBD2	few	CASNHLGGGSNTGELFF	TGTGCCAGCAATCACCTGGGCGGGGGTTCGAACACCGGGGAGCTGTTTTTT